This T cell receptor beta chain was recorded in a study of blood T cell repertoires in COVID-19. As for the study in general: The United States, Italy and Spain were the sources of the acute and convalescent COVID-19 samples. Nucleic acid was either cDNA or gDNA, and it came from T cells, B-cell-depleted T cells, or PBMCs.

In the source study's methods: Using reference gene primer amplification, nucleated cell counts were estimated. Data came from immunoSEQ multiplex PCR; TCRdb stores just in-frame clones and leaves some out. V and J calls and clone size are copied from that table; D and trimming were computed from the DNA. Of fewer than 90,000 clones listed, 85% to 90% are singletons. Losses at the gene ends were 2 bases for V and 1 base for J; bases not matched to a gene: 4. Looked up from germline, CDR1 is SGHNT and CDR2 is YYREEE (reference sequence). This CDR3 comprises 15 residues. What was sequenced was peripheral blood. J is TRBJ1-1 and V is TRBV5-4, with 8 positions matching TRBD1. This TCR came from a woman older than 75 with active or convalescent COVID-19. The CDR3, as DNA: TGTGCCAGCAGCTTCAAAGGACAGGGGAACACTGAAGCTTTCTTT. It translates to CASSFKGQGNTEAFF.